This record concerns one T cell receptor beta chain sequence. In the original workflow: How many nucleated cells were present was estimated from reference gene primer amplification. Using immunoSEQ multiplex PCR, the repertoire was profiled, and TCRdb retains in-frame clones only, with some absent. The D gene and trimming were derived from the DNA, and the V and J assignments and clone size from that table. The table records tens of thousands of clones, approximately 88% of them present only once. This entry is derived from a study of blood T cell repertoires in COVID-19. V shed 1 base and J shed 9 bases, with 13 bases lying between them. Germline assignment: CDR1 SEHNR and CDR2 FQNEAQ (reference sequence). The CDR3 is 13 amino acids.

The chain uses TRBV7-9 and TRBJ2-7; D ambiguous. Sequencing was performed on peripheral blood. The TCR originated in a human donor in a cohort sampled during active COVID-19. The CDR3 nucleotides are TGTGCCAGCAGCTTAGGCCTATCCCTAGGGCAGTACTTC. Encoded protein: CASSLGLSLGQYF.